This TCR beta chain was profiled in a study of blood T cell repertoires in COVID-19. Study at large: There were acute and convalescent COVID-19 samples, and they came from the United States, Italy and Spain. Nucleic acid was either cDNA or gDNA, and it came from T cells, B-cell-depleted T cells, or PBMCs.

The authors' processing: Scientists estimated how many nucleated cells there were by amplifying reference gene primers. The repertoire was sequenced with immunoSEQ multiplex PCR; TCRdb's copy has only in-frame clones and lacks some. V, J and clone size are those of that table, while D and trimming were read from the DNA. The data show over 95,000 clones, more than 70% seen once. Deletions cut 4 bases from V and 5 bases from J, with 11 bases between. CDR3 size: 13 residues. The germline gives CDR1 LGHNA, CDR2 YSLEER. This chain uses TRBV4-3 with TRBJ1-2, with a tentative D call TRBD1 (6 bases). This receptor was taken from a woman in her seventies who had recovered from COVID-19. Sequencing was done on a sample of peripheral blood. The CDR3 region is CASSPRGAYGYTF. As DNA, the CDR3 is TGCGCCAGCAGCCCCAGGGGAGCTTATGGCTACACCTTC.